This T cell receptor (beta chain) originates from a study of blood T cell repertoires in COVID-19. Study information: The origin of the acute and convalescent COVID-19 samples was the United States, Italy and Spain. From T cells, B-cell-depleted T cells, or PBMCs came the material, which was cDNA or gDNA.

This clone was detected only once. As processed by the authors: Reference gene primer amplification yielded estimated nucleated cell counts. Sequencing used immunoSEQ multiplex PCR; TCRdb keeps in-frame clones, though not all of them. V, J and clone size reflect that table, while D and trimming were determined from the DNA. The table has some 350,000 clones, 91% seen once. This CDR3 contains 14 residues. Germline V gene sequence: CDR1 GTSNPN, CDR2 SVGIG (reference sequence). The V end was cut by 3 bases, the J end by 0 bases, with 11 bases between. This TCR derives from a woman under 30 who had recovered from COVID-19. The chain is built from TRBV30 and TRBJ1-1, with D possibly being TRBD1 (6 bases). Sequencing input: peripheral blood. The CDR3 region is CAWRPGQMNTEAFF. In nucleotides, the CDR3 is TGTGCCTGGAGACCCGGACAGATGAACACTGAAGCTTTCTTT.